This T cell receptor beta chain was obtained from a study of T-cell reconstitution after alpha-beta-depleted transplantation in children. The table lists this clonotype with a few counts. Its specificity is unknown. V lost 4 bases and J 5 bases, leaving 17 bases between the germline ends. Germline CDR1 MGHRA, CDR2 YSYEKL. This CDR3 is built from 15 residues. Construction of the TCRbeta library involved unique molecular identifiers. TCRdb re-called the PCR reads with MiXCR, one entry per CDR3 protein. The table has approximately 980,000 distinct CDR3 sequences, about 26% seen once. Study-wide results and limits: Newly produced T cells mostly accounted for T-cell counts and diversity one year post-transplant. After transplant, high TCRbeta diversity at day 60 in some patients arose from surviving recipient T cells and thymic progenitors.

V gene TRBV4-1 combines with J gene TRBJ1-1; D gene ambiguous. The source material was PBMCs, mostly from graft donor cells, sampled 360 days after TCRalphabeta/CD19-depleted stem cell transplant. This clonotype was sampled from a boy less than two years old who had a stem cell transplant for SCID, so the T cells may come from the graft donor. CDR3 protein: CASSPPGERGTEAFF. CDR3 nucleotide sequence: TGCGCCAGCAGCCCCCCAGGTGAGAGAGGTACTGAAGCTTTCTTT.